The rows below give T cell receptor beta chains drawn from one sample of a study of shared clonotypes between healthy human individuals. Sequencing used immunoSEQ multiplex PCR; TCRdb keeps in-frame clones, though not all of them. The sample has under 600,000 clones; about 96% are singletons. Sequenced input: naive CD4+ T cells sorted from blood. These receptors were obtained from a woman in her thirties in good health. The CDR3 runs from the conserved cysteine through the conserved F or W. D genes are given only for firm matches. Clone size is given for some rows only: seen once, a few or many times, or a class if the clone is expanded.

j_gene: TRBJ2-3; abundance: once; d_gene: NA; v_gene: TRBV9; len: 12; CDR3nt: TGTGCCAGCAGCGTAGAACGGGATACGCAGTATTTT; CDR3aa: CASSVERDTQYF
j_gene: TRBJ2-7; abundance: NA; d_gene: NA; v_gene: TRBV5-5; len: 15; CDR3nt: TGTGCCAGCAGCTTGGCAACACAGAACTTCTACGAGCAGTACTTC; CDR3aa: CASSLATQNFYEQYF
j_gene: TRBJ1-2; abundance: NA; d_gene: NA; v_gene: TRBV27; len: 13; CDR3nt: TGTGCCAGCTGGCGTAGGGGCGCCTTAGGATACACCTTC; CDR3aa: CASWRRGALGYTF
j_gene: TRBJ2-5; abundance: NA; d_gene: NA; v_gene: TRBV5-1; len: 13; CDR3nt: TGCGCCAGCAGCGAAGACCCCTTAGGAGAGCAGTACTTC; CDR3aa: CASSEDPLGEQYF
j_gene: TRBJ2-5; abundance: NA; d_gene: TRBD2; v_gene: TRBV7-7; len: 19; CDR3nt: TGTGCCAGCAGCTTAGCAGGAGTGGGACTAGCGGCAAAGAAGGAGACCCAGTACTTC; CDR3aa: CASSLAGVGLAAKKETQYF
j_gene: TRBJ2-5; abundance: NA; d_gene: TRBD1; v_gene: TRBV5-1; len: 15; CDR3nt: TGCGCCAGCAGCTTATGGACAGGAGTTCAAGAGACCCAGTACTTC; CDR3aa: CASSLWTGVQETQYF
j_gene: TRBJ1-3; abundance: NA; d_gene: TRBD1; v_gene: TRBV2; len: 15; CDR3nt: TGTGCCCAGGGGCGGGACAGGATCTCTGGAAACACCATATATTTT; CDR3aa: CAQGRDRISGNTIYF
j_gene: TRBJ2-7; abundance: NA; d_gene: NA; v_gene: TRBV10-3; len: 14; CDR3nt: TGTGCCATCAGTGAACTAGGCCAGGTGGGGAGGCAGTACTTC; CDR3aa: CAISELGQVGRQYF
j_gene: TRBJ2-3; abundance: NA; d_gene: NA; v_gene: TRBV5-1; len: 14; CDR3nt: TGCGCCAGCATTGAACTTCCGGACACAGATACGCAGTATTTT; CDR3aa: CASIELPDTDTQYF
j_gene: TRBJ1-5; abundance: NA; d_gene: NA; v_gene: TRBV19; len: 13; CDR3nt: TGTGCCAGTAGGAAGGGTAGCAATCAGCCCCAGCATTTT; CDR3aa: CASRKGSNQPQHF
j_gene: TRBJ1-5; abundance: NA; d_gene: NA; v_gene: TRBV2; len: 15; CDR3nt: TGTGCCAGCAGTTCATTGACAGCGGGCAATCAGCCCCAGCATTTT; CDR3aa: CASSSLTAGNQPQHF
j_gene: TRBJ2-7; abundance: NA; d_gene: NA; v_gene: TRBV18; len: 13; CDR3nt: TGTGCCAGCTCTCCCGGGAGAGCCTTCGAGCAGTACTTC; CDR3aa: CASSPGRAFEQYF
j_gene: TRBJ2-2; abundance: NA; d_gene: TRBD2; v_gene: TRBV18; len: 15; CDR3nt: TGTGCCAGCTCACCGAAGCGGGAACCCGGCGGGGAGCTGTTTTTT; CDR3aa: CASSPKREPGGELFF
j_gene: TRBJ2-7; abundance: NA; d_gene: TRBD1; v_gene: TRBV6-5; len: 14; CDR3nt: TGTGCCAGCACACAGGACAGGGGGGGCTACGAGCAGTACTTC; CDR3aa: CASTQDRGGYEQYF
j_gene: TRBJ1-4; abundance: NA; d_gene: NA; v_gene: TRBV5-1; len: 15; CDR3nt: TGCGCCAGCAGCTTGCCCGAAGGAGGAGGCGAAAAACTGTTTTTT; CDR3aa: CASSLPEGGGEKLFF
j_gene: TRBJ1-5; abundance: NA; d_gene: NA; v_gene: TRBV7-3; len: 13; CDR3nt: TGTGCCAGCAGCCCGGGTCAGGGTCAGCCCCAGCATTTT; CDR3aa: CASSPGQGQPQHF
j_gene: TRBJ1-1; abundance: NA; d_gene: NA; v_gene: TRBV7-9; len: 14; CDR3nt: TGTGCCAGCAGTTCCCCGGGACCGAACACTGAAGCTTTCTTT; CDR3aa: CASSSPGPNTEAFF
j_gene: TRBJ2-1; abundance: NA; d_gene: NA; v_gene: TRBV10-2; len: 13; CDR3nt: TGCGCCAGCGTAGGTCCCAGCTACAATGAGCAGTTCTTC; CDR3aa: CASVGPSYNEQFF
j_gene: TRBJ2-7; abundance: NA; d_gene: TRBD2; v_gene: TRBV28; len: 18; CDR3nt: TGTGCCAGCAGCGGGATACTAGCGGGAGGGGTAAGCCACTACGAGCAGTACTTC; CDR3aa: CASSGILAGGVSHYEQYF
j_gene: TRBJ2-3; abundance: once; d_gene: TRBD1; v_gene: TRBV7-8; len: 17; CDR3nt: TGTGCCAGCAGCTTAGAGGTCCGGGACAGGGTTACAGATACGCAGTATTTT; CDR3aa: CASSLEVRDRVTDTQYF
j_gene: TRBJ2-3; abundance: NA; d_gene: NA; v_gene: TRBV2; len: 13; CDR3nt: TGTGCCAGCAGGGCGGCTCTCCCTGATACGCAGTATTTT; CDR3aa: CASRAALPDTQYF
j_gene: TRBJ2-7; abundance: NA; d_gene: TRBD1; v_gene: TRBV28; len: 14; CDR3nt: TGTGCCAGCACAAGGTACAGGGGTTTCGACGAGCAGTACTTC; CDR3aa: CASTRYRGFDEQYF
j_gene: TRBJ2-6; abundance: NA; d_gene: TRBD1; v_gene: TRBV19; len: 18; CDR3nt: TGTGCCAGTAGTAGAAGCAGGGGGCGCGTCTCGGGGGCCAACGTCCTGACTTTC; CDR3aa: CASSRSRGRVSGANVLTF
j_gene: TRBJ1-1; abundance: NA; d_gene: NA; v_gene: TRBV6-5; len: 15; CDR3nt: TGTGCCAGCAGTGGCGGACAGAAAATGAACACTGAAGCTTTCTTT; CDR3aa: CASSGGQKMNTEAFF
j_gene: TRBJ1-3; abundance: NA; d_gene: NA; v_gene: TRBV6-6; len: 15; CDR3nt: TGTGCCAGCAGTTACTCCCCGGATTCAGGAAACACCATATATTTT; CDR3aa: CASSYSPDSGNTIYF
j_gene: TRBJ1-1; abundance: NA; d_gene: NA; v_gene: TRBV25-1; len: 14; CDR3nt: TGTGCCAGCAGGGATAGTATGGGGAACACTGAAGCTTTCTTT; CDR3aa: CASRDSMGNTEAFF
j_gene: TRBJ2-7; abundance: NA; d_gene: NA; v_gene: TRBV7-9; len: 18; CDR3nt: TGTGCCAGCAGCTTGGGGGGCTCGACAGGACCGGGGCATAACGAGCAGTACTTC; CDR3aa: CASSLGGSTGPGHNEQYF
j_gene: TRBJ2-1; abundance: NA; d_gene: TRBD2; v_gene: TRBV2; len: 16; CDR3nt: TGTGCCAGCAGCGCTAGCGGCGGGAGGTCCTACAATGAGCAGTTCTTC; CDR3aa: CASSASGGRSYNEQFF
j_gene: TRBJ1-4; abundance: NA; d_gene: TRBD1; v_gene: TRBV27; len: 14; CDR3nt: TGTGCCAGCAGTACCAGACAGGGAAATGAAAAACTGTTTTTT; CDR3aa: CASSTRQGNEKLFF
j_gene: TRBJ2-5; abundance: NA; d_gene: NA; v_gene: TRBV6-1; len: 15; CDR3nt: TGTGCCAGCAGTGATTTCGGCAGGGTGGATGAGACCCAGTACTTC; CDR3aa: CASSDFGRVDETQYF
j_gene: TRBJ1-1; abundance: NA; d_gene: TRBD1; v_gene: TRBV25-1; len: 13; CDR3nt: TGTGCCAGCAGTGGCCCGGACAGGGGAAAAGCTTTCTTT; CDR3aa: CASSGPDRGKAFF
j_gene: TRBJ1-2; abundance: NA; d_gene: NA; v_gene: TRBV5-6; len: 14; CDR3nt: TGTGCCAGCAGCCCGGGACGGCTTAACTATGGCTACACCTTC; CDR3aa: CASSPGRLNYGYTF
j_gene: TRBJ2-7; abundance: NA; d_gene: NA; v_gene: TRBV19; len: 15; CDR3nt: TGTGCCAGTAGTCCCCAGGTGGGGATTTTCGACGAGCAGTACTTC; CDR3aa: CASSPQVGIFDEQYF
j_gene: TRBJ2-3; abundance: NA; d_gene: NA; v_gene: TRBV27; len: 14; CDR3nt: TGTGCCAGCAGTTCCAAAACGAAGACAGATACGCAGTATTTT; CDR3aa: CASSSKTKTDTQYF
j_gene: TRBJ2-1; abundance: NA; d_gene: TRBD1; v_gene: TRBV7-6; len: 15; CDR3nt: TGTGCCAGCAGCTTAGCGGGACAGGGCAACAATGAGCAGTTCTTC; CDR3aa: CASSLAGQGNNEQFF
j_gene: TRBJ2-7; abundance: NA; d_gene: NA; v_gene: TRBV10-2; len: 12; CDR3nt: TGCGCCAGCGCCAGACAGTCCTACGAGCAGTACTTC; CDR3aa: CASARQSYEQYF
j_gene: TRBJ1-1; abundance: NA; d_gene: TRBD1; v_gene: TRBV5-1; len: 15; CDR3nt: TGCGCCAGCAGCTTGTTGGGCAGGGGGGACACTGAAGCTTTCTTT; CDR3aa: CASSLLGRGDTEAFF